The 7 T cell receptor beta chains reported below all come from one sample, sequenced in a study of blood T cells in healthy people across ages. Together with a sample-barcoded 5' primer, a J-beta primer mix was included in a second PCR lasting about 6 to 12 cycles. TCRdb reanalysed the 5' RACE reads using MiXCR and keeps one entry per CDR3 protein. Of under 1,100,000 distinct CDR3 sequences in the sample, approximately 25% are singletons; the top ten hold 0.65% to 0.95%. This sample also belongs to another study, concerning T cells of mothers and their children.

Material: blood. The receptors were sampled from a girl aged 2 to 10 in good health.

This rearrangement joins TRBV7-9 to TRBJ2-3, with TRBD2 identical over 7 bases. The CDR3 is 16 residues long. With V trimmed by 0 bases and J by 5 bases, 8 bases remained unmatched. Germline assignment: CDR1 SEHNR and CDR2 FQNEAQ (reference sequence). The CDR3 sequence: CASSLALAGALDTQYF. CDR3 DNA sequence: TGTGCCAGCAGCTTAGCGTTAGCGGGCGCATTAGATACGCAGTATTTT.

This clonotype has just one count. V and J are TRBV6-1 and TRBJ2-7, with 8 bases identical to TRBD1. This CDR3 spans 16 amino acids. Germline V gives CDR1 MNHNS, CDR2 SASEGT. J was trimmed by 3 bases and V by 5 bases; bases with no gene match: 12. This chain's CDR3 is CASSPITKTGDYEQYF. In DNA, the CDR3 is TGTGCCAGCAGTCCGATCACCAAGACAGGGGACTACGAGCAGTACTTC.

This clonotype has just a few counts. V and J are TRBV18 and TRBJ1-5, with no clear D. This CDR3 has 13 residues. Germline loops: CDR1 KGHSH, CDR2 LQKENI. Trimming left V 3 bases short and J 5 bases short, with 8 bases between. The CDR3 DNA sequence: TGTGCCAGCTCACCGACCATAGATCAGCCCCAGCATTTT. Protein sequence: CASSPTIDQPQHF.

This chain connects TRBV2 to TRBJ2-1; D not certain. The DNA end is more similar to TRBJ2-7, so the J call may be wrong. Germline V gene sequence: CDR1 SNHLY, CDR2 FYNNEI. The CDR3 has 14 amino acids. The DNA for the CDR3 is TGTGCCAGCAGTGAACCCACAAAAACCTACGAGCAGTACTTC. Its translation is CASSEPTKTYEQYF.

This clonotype appeared a few times. V usage is TRBV5-6 and J usage is TRBJ2-5, with 8 positions matching TRBD2. This CDR3 is 15 amino acids long. CDR1 and CDR2 (germline): SGHDT, YYEEEE. V lost 7 bases, J lost 2 bases, and 10 bases stayed unmatched. As DNA, the CDR3 is TGTGCCAGCGACCTTGGACTAGCAAGGCAAGAGACCCAGTACTTC. Protein sequence: CASDLGLARQETQYF.

This clonotype was observed a few times. V gene TRBV7-9 combines with J gene TRBJ2-3; 7 positions agree with TRBD2. Trimming cost V 3 bases and J 8 bases; bases outside gene matches: 11. In germline, CDR1 is SEHNR, CDR2 FQNEAQ (reference sequence). The CDR3 consists of 15 residues. CDR3 loop: CASSFAGAGAATQYF. For the CDR3, the DNA is TGTGCCAGCAGCTTTGCGGGAGCTGGTGCGGCTACGCAGTATTTT.

On this clonotype: A much larger clone lies a single base off, so this may be a read error. V and J are TRBV4-3 and TRBJ2-5, with D tentatively TRBD1 (5 bases). Judging by the DNA end, TRBJ2-1 fits better; the J call may be wrong. Per the germline V gene, CDR1 is LGHNA and CDR2 is YSLEER. The CDR3 spans 13 residues. The CDR3 sequence: CASSQDQGNGQFF. The DNA of the CDR3 is TGCGCCAGCAGCCAAGATCAGGGAAATGGGCAGTTCTTC.